The clone carrying this T cell receptor beta chain showed up just once. Its matching antigen is unknown. This sample is drawn from a study of graft-versus-host responses after intestinal transplantation. Study context: Among the recipients, all got anti-thymocyte globulin induction and then tacrolimus and steroids for approximately 3 years.

Germline V gene sequence: CDR1 MDHEN, CDR2 SYDVKM. This CDR3 is 20 amino acids long. Trimming at V came to 6 bases and at J to 1 base, leaving 18 bases not matched to a gene. Profiling relied on immunoSEQ multiplex PCR, and the TCRdb table lists in-frame clones only, not all of them. The sample has about 84,000 clones, around 90% seen once; the top ten hold under 0.4%. Study-wide results and limits: Present in recipient marrow, GvH clones included some that appeared first in ileum or blood. Elevated graft-versus-host to host-versus-graft clonal ratios in allografts were recorded for patients with graft-donor T cell macrochimerism. Early post-transplant HvG declines tracked with peak circulating GvH clone levels.

This TCR was sampled from a human donor who was the organ donor for an intestinal transplant. The source was unstimulated CD4+ T cells sorted from spleen or lymph node cells, collected before transplant. V usage is TRBV28 and J usage is TRBJ2-5; 12 positions agree with TRBD2. The CDR3: CASSLGLAGRIPNPQETQYF. The CDR3 DNA reads as TGTGCCAGCAGCTTAGGACTAGCGGGAAGGATCCCCAATCCCCAAGAGACCCAGTACTTC.